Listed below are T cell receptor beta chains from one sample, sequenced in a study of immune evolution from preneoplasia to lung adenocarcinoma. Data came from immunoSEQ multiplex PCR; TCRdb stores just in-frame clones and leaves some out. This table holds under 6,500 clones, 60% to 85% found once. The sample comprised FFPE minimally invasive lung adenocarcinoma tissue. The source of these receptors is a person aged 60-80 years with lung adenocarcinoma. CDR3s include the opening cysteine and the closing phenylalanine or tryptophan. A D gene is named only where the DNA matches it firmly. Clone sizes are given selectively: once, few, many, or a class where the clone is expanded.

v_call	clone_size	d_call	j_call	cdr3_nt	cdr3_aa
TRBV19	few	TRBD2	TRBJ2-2	TGTGCCAGTAGCCTAGCGGGAGGCCCCACCGGGGAGCTGTTTTTT	CASSLAGGPTGELFF
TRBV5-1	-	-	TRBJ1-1	TGCGCCAGCTCGTCCGACCTTCAGGCGAACACTGAAGCTTTCTTT	CASSSDLQANTEAFF
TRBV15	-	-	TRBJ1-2	TGTGCCACCAGCAGGGTACAGACCCTAGGTAGAGGCTACACCTTC	CATSRVQTLGRGYTF
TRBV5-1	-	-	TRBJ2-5	TGCGCCAGCAGTTCGAGCGGAGGCGAGGGAGAGACCCAGTACTTC	CASSSSGGEGETQYF
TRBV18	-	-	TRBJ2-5	TGTGCCAGCTCAGGATCCCTGGGGGAGACCCAGTACTTC	CASSGSLGETQYF
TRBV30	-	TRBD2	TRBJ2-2	TGTGCCTGGATCCGGGGCGCGGGAGGGATTACCGGGGAGCTGTTTTTT	CAWIRGAGGITGELFF
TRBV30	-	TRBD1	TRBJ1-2	TGTGCCTGGAGTCCACCGGACAGGGGAGGTGGCTACACCTTC	CAWSPPDRGGGYTF
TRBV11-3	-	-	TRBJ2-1	TGTGCCAGCAGCCCTGGGATCAACAATGAGCAGTTCTTC	CASSPGINNEQFF
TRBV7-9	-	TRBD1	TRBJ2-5	TGTGCCAGCAGCCTGGAGACAGGGGGAGAAGAGACCCAGTACTTC	CASSLETGGEETQYF
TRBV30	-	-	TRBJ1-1	TGTGCCTGGACCGTCGGGAAAACGGGCACTGAAGCTTTCTTT	CAWTVGKTGTEAFF
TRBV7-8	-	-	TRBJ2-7	TGTGCCAGCGGGGGCGATACCTACGAGCAGTACTTC	CASGGDTYEQYF
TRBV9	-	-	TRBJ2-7	TGTGCCAGCAGCGTAGGACTAAGCTCCTACGAGCAGTACTTC	CASSVGLSSYEQYF
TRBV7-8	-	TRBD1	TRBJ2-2	TGTGCCAGCAGCTCACTCCAGGGGGCGAGCGGGGAGCTGTTTTTT	CASSSLQGASGELFF
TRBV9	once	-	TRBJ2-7	TGTGCCAGCAGCCCGACAGACGAATCCTACGAGCAGTACTTC	CASSPTDESYEQYF
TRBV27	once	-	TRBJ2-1	TGTGCCAGCAGGTTGTTTGATGAGCAGTTCTTC	CASRLFDEQFF
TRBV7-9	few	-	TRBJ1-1	TGTGCCAGCAGCTTCCAGGAGAACACTGAAGCTTTCTTT	CASSFQENTEAFF
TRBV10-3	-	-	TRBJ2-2	TGTGCCATCACGGGAAACACCGGGGAGCTGTTTTTT	CAITGNTGELFF
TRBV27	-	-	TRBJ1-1	TGTGCCAGCAGTTTGAGGGAGAACACTGAAGCTTTCTTT	CASSLRENTEAFF
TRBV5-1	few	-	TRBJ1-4	TGCGCCAGCAGCGCGGAGGGGGTATCGGGTGAAAAACTGTTTTTT	CASSAEGVSGEKLFF
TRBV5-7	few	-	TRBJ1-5	TGTGCCAGCAGCTTCAGCGATCTTCAGCCCCAGCATTTT	CASSFSDLQPQHF
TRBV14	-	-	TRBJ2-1	TGTGCCAGCAGCCACGGTCCTCAACGGCAGTTCTTC	CASSHGPQRQFF
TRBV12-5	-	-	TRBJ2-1	TGTGCTAGTGGTTTGGAAATAAGCGGGCAGGGAAGTTTGAATGAGCAGTTCTTC	CASGLEISGQGSLNEQFF
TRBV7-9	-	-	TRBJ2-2	TGTGCCAGCAGCTTAGCGTCGGGTTTAGCGGCCTTACAAACCGGGGAGCTGTTTTTT	CASSLASGLAALQTGELFF
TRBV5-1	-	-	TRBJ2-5	TGCGCCAGCAGCCACCCCTGGGGGGATGGAGAGACCCAGTACTTC	CASSHPWGDGETQYF
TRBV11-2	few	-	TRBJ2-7	TGTGCCAGCAGCCCCCGAGGGGGAGGAGGCAGCTACGAGCAGTACTTC	CASSPRGGGGSYEQYF
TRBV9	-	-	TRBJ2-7	TGTGCCAGCAGCCGATCTTTGGAGTACGAGCAGTACTTC	CASSRSLEYEQYF
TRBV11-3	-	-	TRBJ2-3	TGTGCCAGCAGCCCGGAGGGCAGAGATACGCAGTATTTT	CASSPEGRDTQYF
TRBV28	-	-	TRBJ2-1	TGTGCCAGCAGCAGAGGGTACAATGAGCAGTTCTTC	CASSRGYNEQFF
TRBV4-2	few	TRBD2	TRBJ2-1	TGTGCCAGCAGCCTGGGTGAAGGACTAGCCTACAATGAGCAGTTCTTC	CASSLGEGLAYNEQFF
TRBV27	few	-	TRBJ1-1	TGTGCCAGCAGCACATCACAGGGTGTCGGTGAAGCTTTCTTT	CASSTSQGVGEAFF
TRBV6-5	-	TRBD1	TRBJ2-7	TGTGCCAGCAGTTACTCCGGGACAGCCTCCTACGAGCAGTACTTC	CASSYSGTASYEQYF
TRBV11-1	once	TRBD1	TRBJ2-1	TGTGCCAGCAGCTTACAAAACAGGGGACGAGATGAGCAGTTCTTC	CASSLQNRGRDEQFF
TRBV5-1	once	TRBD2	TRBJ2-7	TGCGCCAGCAGTTCGACTAGCGGGAGCTTGGGCGAGCAGTACTTC	CASSSTSGSLGEQYF
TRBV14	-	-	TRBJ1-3	TGTGCCACCGCGGGACCTGGAGGAAACACCATATATTTT	CATAGPGGNTIYF
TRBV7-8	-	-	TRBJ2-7	TGTGCCAGCAGCTTTCGCCCCTTTGCTCCCTACGAGCAGTACTTC	CASSFRPFAPYEQYF
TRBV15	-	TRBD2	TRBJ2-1	TGTGCCACCAGCAGAGATAAGAGACTAGCGGGAGGTTACAATGAGCAGTTCTTC	CATSRDKRLAGGYNEQFF
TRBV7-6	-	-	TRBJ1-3	TGTGCCAGCAGCTTGGAGGGTCTGGGCGGAAACACCATATATTTT	CASSLEGLGGNTIYF
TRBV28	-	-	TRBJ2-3	TGTGCCAGCAATGGAGCCAGCCGAACAGATACGCAGTATTTT	CASNGASRTDTQYF
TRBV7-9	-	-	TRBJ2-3	TGTGCCAGCAGCTTATTGGGGGACACAGATACGCAGTATTTT	CASSLLGDTDTQYF
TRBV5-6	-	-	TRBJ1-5	TGTGCCAGCAGCCCATCCGGGCGCGGGTCCAATCAGCCCCAGCATTTT	CASSPSGRGSNQPQHF